This T cell receptor (beta chain) was recovered during a study of shared clonotypes between healthy human individuals. The study, taken as a whole, reports: Sampling covered nothing but blood. Tissue TCR repertoires likely differ from those found in blood.

About this clone itself: Its antigen is currently unknown.

The data were produced by immunoSEQ multiplex PCR, yet TCRdb's version contains in-frame clones alone and is incomplete. The table has about 560,000 clones, around 77% seen once. With 1 base removed from V and 5 bases from J, the gap between germline ends came to 17 bases. Germline CDR1 is KGHSH and CDR2 is LQKENI. This CDR3 region has 16 residues. V and J are TRBV18 and TRBJ2-5; no definite D call. The source is a woman aged 40 to 50 in good health. Some clones in this sample may be carry-over from other donors' samples. Sequencing was carried out using PBMCs. CDR3 DNA sequence: TGTGCCAGCTCACCACGGGAACAGAACCTTGGGGAGACCCAGTACTTC. It is translated as CASSPREQNLGETQYF.